This T cell receptor beta chain was sequenced during a study of T-cell reconstitution after alpha-beta-depleted transplantation in children. Findings and limits, study-wide: Expanded graft clones, several hundred of them, were reportedly the source of alpha-beta T cells about two months after transplant. Surviving recipient T cells and thymic progenitors underlay high day-60 TCRbeta diversity in some patients.

V lost 9 bases to trimming and J lost 1 base, with 9 bases between them. The CDR3 is made up of 13 amino acids. CDR1 is KGHDR and CDR2 is SFDVKD in the germline V gene. Unique molecular identifiers were used to barcode this TCRbeta library. TCRdb fed the PCR reads into MiXCR, producing one record per CDR3 protein. The data hold a few hundred thousand distinct CDR3 sequences, with roughly 27% observed a single time. This clonotype has just a few counts. The antigen is undetermined. The specimen was PBMCs, collected before TCRalphabeta/CD19-depleted stem cell transplant. The sequence derives from a boy under three years old with Wiskott-Aldrich syndrome, due to receive a stem cell transplant. The chain couples TRBV24-1 to TRBJ2-1; the D is unclear. The CDR3 DNA sequence: TGTGCCACCGGAACATTATCCTACAATGAGCAGTTCTTC. Translation gives CATGTLSYNEQFF.